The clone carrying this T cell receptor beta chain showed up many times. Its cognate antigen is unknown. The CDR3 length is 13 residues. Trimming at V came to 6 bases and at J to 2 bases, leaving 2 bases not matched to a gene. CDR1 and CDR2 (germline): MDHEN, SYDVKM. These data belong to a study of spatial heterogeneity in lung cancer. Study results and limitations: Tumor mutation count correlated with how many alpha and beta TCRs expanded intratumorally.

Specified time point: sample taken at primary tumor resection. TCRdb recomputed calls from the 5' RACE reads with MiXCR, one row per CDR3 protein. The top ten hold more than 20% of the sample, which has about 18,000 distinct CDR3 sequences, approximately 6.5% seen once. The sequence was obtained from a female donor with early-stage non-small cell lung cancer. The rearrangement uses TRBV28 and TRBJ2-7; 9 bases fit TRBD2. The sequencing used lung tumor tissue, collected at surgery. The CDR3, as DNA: TGTGCCAGCAGAGCGGGGGGCCCCTACGAGCAGTACTTC. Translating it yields CASRAGGPYEQYF.